Below are 17 T cell receptor beta chains sequenced from a single sample in a study of cytomegalovirus exposure and HLA in healthy donors. The repertoire was sequenced with immunoSEQ multiplex PCR; TCRdb's copy has only in-frame clones and lacks some. The sample carries over 200,000 clones, 80% to 95% recorded once. Sequencing was performed on PBMCs. The receptors were gathered from a woman in her 30s in good health and CMV-seronegative.

V and J are TRBV30 and TRBJ2-5; no definite D call. The ends were cut back, 2 bases at V and 1 base at J, with 8 bases in the middle. The CDR3 spans 13 residues. Germline loops: CDR1 GTSNPN, CDR2 SVGIG (reference sequence). The CDR3 nucleotides are TGTGCCTGGAGTATTAGGGTCCAAGAGACCCAGTACTTC. This encodes CAWSIRVQETQYF.

The chain employs TRBV6-6 and TRBJ1-1, with 10 bases identical to TRBD1. The CDR3 extends over 13 amino acids. The V gene's germline CDR1 is MNHNY and CDR2 SVGAGI (reference sequence). Trimming removed 11 bases from V and 4 bases from J; junction bases left unmatched: 7. The DNA of the CDR3 is TGTGCCGGGCGCCGGGACAGGGGCACTGAAGCTTTCTTT. Its protein is CAGRRDRGTEAFF.

Worth noting for this clone: Additional DNA sequences in this sample encode the identical CDR3. The rearrangement joins TRBV5-1 to TRBJ2-3; no definite D call. The germline CDR1 and CDR2 sequences are SGHRS and YFSETQ. This CDR3 region has 13 residues. The V end lost 0 bases, the J end lost 4 bases, and 6 bases lay between the germline ends. CDR3 protein: CASSLAGADTQYF. In DNA form, the CDR3 reads TGCGCCAGCAGCTTGGCGGGTGCAGATACGCAGTATTTT.

The gene calls are TRBV29-1 and TRBJ2-6; D is undetermined. CDR3 length equals 13 residues. Trimming removed 3 bases at V and 2 bases at J, with 5 bases between. The V gene's germline CDR1 is SQVTM and CDR2 ANQGSEA. CDR3 bases: TGCAGCGTTGACAAAACTGGGGCCAACGTCCTGACTTTC. It is translated as CSVDKTGANVLTF.

The chain carries TRBV28 and TRBJ2-2; a weak D match, TRBD2 (6 bases). V lost 7 bases and J 6 bases, leaving 12 bases between the germline ends. CDR1 and CDR2 from the germline V gene are MDHEN and SYDVKM. The CDR3 totals 13 residues. The CDR3 coding sequence is TGTGCCAGCATCCCTCGGGAGCCCGGGGAGCTGTTTTTT. This codes for CASIPREPGELFF.

This chain connects TRBV2 to TRBJ2-7; 7 bases are a match to TRBD1. The V and J ends lost 6 bases and 5 bases, in that order; junction bases with no gene match: 10. The V gene's germline CDR1 is SNHLY and CDR2 FYNNEI. This CDR3 is 14 amino acids long. The CDR3 is CASRDPDRLNEQYF. DNA of the CDR3: TGTGCCAGCAGGGACCCGGACAGGCTGAACGAGCAGTACTTC.

The J gene is TRBJ1-1, the V gene TRBV29-1, with D unresolved. The germline gives CDR1 SQVTM, CDR2 ANQGSEA. The CDR3 is 14 residues long. Between the trimmed V and J ends, which lost 6 bases and 0 bases, there was a span of 14 bases. The CDR3 reads CSVATSILNTEAFF. In nucleotides, the CDR3 is TGCAGCGTCGCAACCTCAATATTGAACACTGAAGCTTTCTTT.

J is TRBJ1-1 and V is TRBV25-1, with no clear D. V was cut by 3 bases and J by 1 base, with 9 bases left in between. This CDR3 region has 14 residues. Germline loops: CDR1 MGHDK, CDR2 SYGVNS. The chain's CDR3 is CASSDQDRNTEAFF. The DNA of the CDR3 is TGTGCCAGCAGTGATCAGGACCGGAACACTGAAGCTTTCTTT.

The J gene is TRBJ2-1, the V gene TRBV5-1; maybe TRBD1 (5 bases). Germline values: CDR1 SGHRS, CDR2 YFSETQ. The length of the CDR3 is 12 residues. V gave up 0 bases and J gave up 15 bases, with 13 bases separating them. CDR3 sequence reads: CASSLEGYLGFF. The CDR3 DNA follows: TGCGCCAGCAGCTTGGAGGGGTATCTCGGGTTCTTC.

The chain combines TRBV13 with TRBJ2-7; D is perhaps TRBD1 or TRBD2 (5 bases each). CDR1 and CDR2 (germline): PRHDT, FYEKMQ (reference sequence). V was shortened by 2 bases and J by 2 bases, with 10 bases between the two germline ends. The CDR3 contains 14 residues. The CDR3 loop is CASSLRDGAYEQYF. As DNA, the CDR3 is TGTGCCAGCAGCTTAAGGGACGGGGCCTACGAGCAGTACTTC.

V usage is TRBV9 and J usage is TRBJ2-1; tentative D call: TRBD2 (5 bases). V lost 0 bases to trimming and J lost 7 bases, with 14 bases between them. CDR1 SGDLS and CDR2 YYNGEE come from the germline V gene. CDR3 length: 15 residues. The CDR3 DNA sequence: TGTGCCAGCAGCGTAGAGCAAGTCCGGAGGAATGAGCAGTTCTTC. Amino acid sequence: CASSVEQVRRNEQFF.

The J gene is TRBJ2-2, the V gene TRBV5-1; 10 bases line up with TRBD2. There are 17 residues in the CDR3. Unmatched junction bases numbered 6, after V lost 0 bases and J lost 4 bases. Germline-derived CDR1 and CDR2 are SGHRS and YFSETQ. The chain's CDR3 is CASSLDLTSGITGELFF. The CDR3 coding sequence is TGCGCCAGCAGCTTGGATCTTACTAGCGGGATCACCGGGGAGCTGTTTTTT.

The CDR3 sequence: CASSLWSWDEETQYF. In DNA form, the CDR3 reads TGTGCCAGCAGCTTATGGTCTTGGGACGAAGAGACCCAGTACTTC. This rearrangement joins TRBV7-2 to TRBJ2-5, with D perhaps assigned TRBD1 or TRBD2 (5 bases each). Germline assignment: CDR1 SGHTA and CDR2 FQGNSA. The V end lost 2 bases, the J end lost 3 bases, and 13 bases lay between the germline ends. CDR3 length equals 15 residues.

The chain employs TRBV30 and TRBJ2-3; no reliable D call. V was trimmed by 0 bases and J by 8 bases, leaving 24 bases between them. CDR3 length: 17 amino acids. Germline values: CDR1 GTSNPN, CDR2 SVGIG (reference sequence). DNA of the CDR3: TGTGCCTGGAGTGTACGGTCGCCCTGGGGAAGTGCTCGTACGCAGTATTTT. Translated, it gives CAWSVRSPWGSARTQYF.

The CDR3 loop is CASSRRTPDGYTF. The CDR3 DNA follows: TGCGCCAGCAGCCGCAGGACACCGGATGGCTACACCTTC. The rearrangement links TRBV5-1 to TRBJ1-2; D might be TRBD1 (5 bases). The CDR3 is 13 amino acids. V was clipped by 4 bases and J by 6 bases, with 13 bases between them. Per germline, CDR1 SGHRS and CDR2 YFSETQ.

This rearrangement joins TRBV28 to TRBJ2-2, with TRBD1 matching over 8 bases. V was clipped by 5 bases and J by 4 bases; unmatched bases: 6. From germline, CDR1 is MDHEN and CDR2 SYDVKM. The CDR3 is 15 amino acids. This CDR3 is CASSAGGLLTGELFF. DNA for the CDR3: TGTGCCAGCAGTGCAGGGGGCCTACTCACCGGGGAGCTGTTTTTT.

This chain uses TRBV5-6 with TRBJ2-2; TRBD1 might be the D (5 bases). Germline loops: CDR1 SGHDT, CDR2 YYEEEE. Trimming removed 2 bases from V and 6 bases from J, with 8 bases in between. The CDR3 runs 13 residues. CDR3 sequence: CASSFWGAGELFF. CDR3 nucleotides: TGTGCCAGCAGCTTCTGGGGCGCCGGGGAGCTGTTTTTT.